Presented here are 19 T cell receptor beta chains from one specimen sequenced in a study of type 1 regulatory T cells. These receptors have no identified antigens. TCRdb called the reads again in MiXCR, with one record for every CDR3 protein. Altogether tens of thousands of distinct CDR3 sequences are present, roughly 50% being singletons, with the ten largest covering around 2.1%. The source material was cultured non-Tr1 T cells, either the whole culture or a sorted T cell fraction (not recorded which). The receptors shown here come from a human donor in good health.

This chain connects TRBV20-1 to TRBJ1-5, with a tentative D call TRBD1 (5 bases). Germline-derived CDR1 and CDR2 are DFQATT and SNEGSKA (reference sequence). This CDR3 is built from 18 residues. Trimming cost V 0 bases and J 5 bases, with 23 bases left between them. CDR3 loop: CSAREGTARRRGDQPQHF. In DNA, the CDR3 is TGCAGTGCTAGAGAGGGGACGGCCCGTAGGCGCGGGGATCAGCCCCAGCATTTT.

The chain employs TRBV20-1 and TRBJ2-1; D tentatively reads TRBD1 or TRBD2 (6 bases each). Trimming stripped 8 bases from V and 0 bases from J, with 14 bases between. The germline gives CDR1 DFQATT, CDR2 SNEGSKA (reference sequence). CDR3 length equals 14 residues. CDR3 region: CSRRRGSSYNEQFF. The CDR3 coding sequence is TGCAGTAGGAGGAGGGGGAGCTCCTACAATGAGCAGTTCTTC.

The chain has TRBV5-6 and TRBJ2-1, with 12 bases that match TRBD2. Germline CDR1 reads SGHDT; CDR2 reads YYEEEE. This CDR3 spans 19 amino acids. V trimming: 0 bases; J trimming: 7 bases; junction bases outside the gene matches: 14. In nucleotides, the CDR3 is TGTGCCAGCAGCTTGGTGAGGCTAGCGGGGGGGCCCGGGAGTAATGAGCAGTTCTTC. Amino acid sequence: CASSLVRLAGGPGSNEQFF. Looking up the rest from reference TRBV5-6 and TRBJ2-1 gives the full variable domain: DAGVTQSPTHLIKTRGQQVTLRCSPKSGHDTVSWYQQALGQGPQFIFQYYEEEERQRGNFPDRFSGHQFPNYSSELNVNALLLGDSALYLCASSLVRLAGGPGSNEQFFGPGTRLTVL.

This clonotype was observed a handful of times. The CDR3 protein is CASSRKDNPEQYF. DNA of the CDR3: TGCGCCAGCAGCAGAAAGGACAATCCCGAGCAGTACTTC. The chain combines TRBV5-1 with TRBJ2-7, with a tentative D call TRBD1 (5 bases). CDR3 length: 13 residues. The V gene's germline CDR1 is SGHRS and CDR2 YFSETQ. V lost 4 bases and J lost 6, with 14 bases in between.

This clonotype was seen just once. The rearrangement joins TRBV6-1 to TRBJ2-7; 8 nucleotides align to TRBD1. The CDR3 runs to 16 residues. The J segment lost 2 bases and the V segment lost 2 bases, leaving 8 bases of the junction unmatched. The V gene's germline CDR1 is MNHNS and CDR2 SASEGT. The CDR3 sequence: CASSEIGQGNPYEQYF. For the CDR3, the DNA is TGTGCCAGCAGTGAAATTGGACAGGGCAACCCCTACGAGCAGTACTTC.

This clonotype was observed a few times. The chain combines TRBV7-9 with TRBJ1-1; a weak D match, TRBD1 (6 bases). Germline V gives CDR1 SEHNR, CDR2 FQNEAQ (reference sequence). This CDR3 has 12 amino acids. Trimming shortened V by 5 bases and J by 6 bases, and 10 bases separated the two germline ends. The CDR3 bases are TGTGCCAGCAGCCTAGGGGGGGCTGAAGCTTTCTTT. It codes for CASSLGGAEAFF. The complete variable domain, with remaining parts taken from reference TRBV7-9 and TRBJ1-1, reads DTGVSQNPRHKITKRGQNVTFRCDPISEHNRLYWYRQTLGQGPEFLTYFQNEAQLEKSRLLSDRFSAERPKGSFSTLEIQRTEQGDSAMYLCASSLGGAEAFFGQGTRLTVV.

This clonotype was observed a few times. This chain uses TRBV7-9 with TRBJ2-7; the D gene could be TRBD1 or TRBD2 (6 bases each). V lost 5 bases and J lost 1, with 15 bases in between. The CDR3 length is 15 residues. Germline V lookup: CDR1 SEHNR, CDR2 FQNEAQ (reference sequence). The DNA for the CDR3 is TGTGCCAGCAGCCCTTCCGGGGGCAGTTCCTACGAGCAGTACTTC. This codes for CASSPSGGSSYEQYF.

In this sample, this clonotype turned up a few times. The V and J genes are TRBV6-2 or TRBV6-3 and TRBJ2-2, with 7 bases aligning to TRBD1. Losses at the gene ends were 5 bases for V and 6 bases for J; bases not matched to a gene: 9. CDR3 size: 15 residues. The V gene's germline CDR1 is MNHEY and CDR2 SVGEGT. CDR3 amino acids: CASSPNTGAPGELFF. DNA of the CDR3: TGTGCCAGCAGTCCAAACACAGGGGCACCCGGGGAGCTGTTTTTT.

The V call is TRBV28, the J call TRBJ1-5; D is unresolved. With 6 bases removed from V and 0 bases from J, the gap between germline ends came to 12 bases. The CDR3 totals 15 residues. Germline lookup yields CDR1 MDHEN and CDR2 SYDVKM. The CDR3 nucleotides are TGTGCCAGCAGCCCCCCGGGTTATAGCAATCAGCCCCAGCATTTT. Its protein is CASSPPGYSNQPQHF.

The genes are TRBV20-1 and TRBJ2-7; TRBD2 agrees at 14 bases. Germline V gene sequence: CDR1 DFQATT, CDR2 SNEGSKA (reference sequence). This CDR3 has 19 amino acids. V lost 2 bases to trimming and J lost 3 bases; unmatched junction nucleotides: 15. CDR3 coding DNA: TGCAGTGCTAGACCTCCCCTCGGGACTAGCGGGGGCCAAAGCTACGAGCAGTACTTC. Residues: CSARPPLGTSGGQSYEQYF.

This chain connects TRBV5-1 to TRBJ2-3; 9 bases fit TRBD2. The V and J ends lost 3 bases and 3 bases, in that order; junction bases with no gene match: 8. The CDR3 spans 16 residues. Germline CDR1 SGHRS, CDR2 YFSETQ. The CDR3 nucleotides are TGCGCCAGCAGCTCGGGACTAGCAGGAGTGACAGATACGCAGTATTTT. Translation gives CASSSGLAGVTDTQYF.

The CDR3 sequence: CSVVSGVNNEQFF. CDR3 nucleotide sequence: TGCAGCGTTGTTAGCGGGGTAAACAATGAGCAGTTCTTC. The rearrangement joins TRBV29-1 to TRBJ2-1; TRBD2 matches at 8 bases. V shed 4 bases, J shed 5 bases, and the junction held 4 bases outside the gene matches. The CDR3 sequence is 13 residues long. Germline values: CDR1 SQVTM, CDR2 ANQGSEA.

V usage is TRBV10-1 and J usage is TRBJ1-1, with D unclear. The germline V and J ends were trimmed by 6 bases and 1 base, with 9 bases remaining between them. CDR3 length equals 13 residues. Germline CDR1 reads WNHNN; CDR2 reads SYGVQD (reference sequence). For the CDR3, the DNA is TGCGCCAGCAGGAGGTCCGAGAACACTGAAGCTTTCTTT. This translates into CASRRSENTEAFF.

The chain joins TRBV12-3 or TRBV12-4 to TRBJ1-1; TRBD1 might be the D (6 bases). V lost 6 bases and J lost 2, with 13 bases in between. The CDR3 has 14 amino acids. CDR3 in amino acids: CASSPWTENTEAFF. The DNA for the CDR3 is TGTGCCAGCAGCCCGTGGACAGAAAACACTGAAGCTTTCTTT.

Only a few counts were recorded for this clonotype. The chain recombines TRBV2 with TRBJ2-5; no clear D. The V and J ends lost 6 bases and 2 bases respectively, with 4 bases between them. The CDR3 extends over 11 amino acids. Germline values: CDR1 SNHLY, CDR2 FYNNEI. In DNA, the CDR3 is TGTGCCAGCAGGGGACAAGAGACCCAGTACTTC. Amino acid sequence: CASRGQETQYF.

J is TRBJ2-1 and V is TRBV20-1; D remains ambiguous. This CDR3 region has 16 residues. In germline, CDR1 is DFQATT, CDR2 SNEGSKA (reference sequence). Trimming removed 3 bases at V and 3 bases at J, with 18 bases between. The chain's CDR3 is CSARTSSPKLYNEQFF. Here the CDR3 DNA reads TGCAGTGCTAGGACCTCCAGTCCCAAACTCTACAATGAGCAGTTCTTC.

This clonotype has a handful of counts. J is TRBJ2-1 and V is TRBV5-1; D is possibly TRBD2 (5 bases). V was trimmed by 0 bases and J by 4 bases, leaving 14 bases between them. Germline V gene lookup returns CDR1 SGHRS and CDR2 YFSETQ. The CDR3 has 16 residues. DNA for the CDR3: TGCGCCAGCAGCTTGGTGGGCTTTGAGGGATACAATGAGCAGTTCTTC. Amino acids: CASSLVGFEGYNEQFF.

This clonotype was seen more than once but under ten times. The J gene is TRBJ2-5, the V gene TRBV12-3 or TRBV12-4; 7 positions agree with TRBD1. The CDR3 runs 17 residues. Losses at the gene ends were 2 bases for V and 3 bases for J; bases not matched to a gene: 12. DNA for the CDR3: TGTGCCAGCAGTTTAAGGTCCGCGACAGGGCTTAAAGAGACCCAGTACTTC. Protein sequence: CASSLRSATGLKETQYF.

This clonotype was detected a few times. The chain combines TRBV20-1 with TRBJ2-1; a possible D gene is TRBD1 (5 bases). The germline V gene encodes CDR1 DFQATT and CDR2 SNEGSKA (reference sequence). CDR3 length: 15 amino acids. Trimming removed 5 bases at V and 3 bases at J, with 17 bases between. The CDR3 region is CSAGRGSRYYNEQFF. The CDR3 coding sequence is TGCAGTGCTGGAAGGGGTAGTCGATACTACAATGAGCAGTTCTTC.